Listed below are T cell receptor beta chains from one sample, sequenced in a study of CD8 T cells in Susac syndrome. TCRdb independently ran MiXCR on the immunoSEQ multiplex PCR reads; one entry per CDR3 protein. The data contain 120,000 or so distinct CDR3 sequences, 90% to 95% of them singletons. The specimen sequenced was CD4+ T cells from PBMCs. The receptors originated from a human donor in good health. The CDR3 runs from the conserved cysteine through the conserved F or W. Each record gives: J gene, clone size, D gene, V gene, CDR3 DNA, CDR3 protein. The D gene is left open where the match is weak. Only some rows state a clone size, as once, few, many or a class for expanded clones.

TRBJ1-2 | NA | NA | TRBV18 | TGTGCCAGCTCACCGGAGGGAGACTATGGCTACACCTTC | CASSPEGDYGYTF
TRBJ2-1 | NA | NA | TRBV7-9 | TGTGCCAGCAGCGGGAGTTTGTACAATGAGCAGTTCTTC | CASSGSLYNEQFF
TRBJ1-5 | NA | TRBD1 | TRBV30 | TGTGCCTGCTGCGGGCAGGGGGTCCAGCCCCAGCATTTT | CACCGQGVQPQHF
TRBJ1-4 | NA | NA | TRBV2 | TGTGCCAGCAGTGGACAGCAAACATCTAATGAAAAACTGTTTTTT | CASSGQQTSNEKLFF
TRBJ2-3 | NA | NA | TRBV3-1 | TGTGCCAGCAGCCAGTTCGACTTCTATACGCAGTATTTT | CASSQFDFYTQYF
TRBJ2-7 | NA | NA | TRBV28 | TGTGCCAGCACCTACCCCCTTGGCCGGGAGCAGTACTTC | CASTYPLGREQYF
TRBJ2-7 | NA | NA | TRBV29-1 | TGCAGCGTTTTCGGCCTTTCCTACGAGCAGTACTTC | CSVFGLSYEQYF
TRBJ2-5 | NA | TRBD1 | TRBV5-1 | TGCGCCAGCAGTGCGCGACAGGGGGGAGAGACCCAGTACTTC | CASSARQGGETQYF
TRBJ2-1 | NA | TRBD2 | TRBV29-1 | TGCAGCGTACCCCCTCCCCGGATCGTGGCGGGGGGAGGCAATGAGCAGTTCTTC | CSVPPPRIVAGGGNEQFF
TRBJ2-3 | NA | TRBD1 | TRBV29-1 | TGCAGCGTTCGCCAGGGGGCCGCAGATACGCAGTATTTT | CSVRQGAADTQYF
TRBJ1-3 | once | NA | TRBV3-1 | TGTGCCAGCAGCCAAGACTTCGCTCGGAACACCATATATTTT | CASSQDFARNTIYF
TRBJ2-1 | once | NA | TRBV19 | TGTGCCAGTAATTCGGGACAACGGCACGAGCAGTTCTTC | CASNSGQRHEQFF
TRBJ1-2 | NA | TRBD1 | TRBV5-6 | TGTGCCAGCAGCTCACAGGGGGCCCCAAGAGGCTACACCTTC | CASSSQGAPRGYTF
TRBJ2-5 | NA | NA | TRBV7-2 | TGTGCCAGCAGCTTATCCACAGAGACCCAGTACTTC | CASSLSTETQYF
TRBJ2-7 | NA | NA | TRBV2 | TGTGCCAGCAGTGCATTAGCGGCGCCCACCTACGAGCAGTACTTC | CASSALAAPTYEQYF
TRBJ2-2 | NA | TRBD2 | TRBV10-3 | TGTGCCATCAGGGGACTAGCGGGAGATTCCGGGGAGCTGTTTTTT | CAIRGLAGDSGELFF
TRBJ2-6 | NA | NA | TRBV6-5 | TGTGCCAGCAATACAGGGTCCTCTGGGGCCAACGTCCTGACTTTC | CASNTGSSGANVLTF
TRBJ1-5 | NA | NA | TRBV7-2 | TGTGCCAGCAGCGATCCGGGGAGCCAGCCCCAGCATTTT | CASSDPGSQPQHF
TRBJ2-7 | NA | TRBD1 | TRBV4-2 | TGTGCCAGCAGCCATGGACAGGGAGGCGACGAGCAGTACTTC | CASSHGQGGDEQYF
TRBJ2-1 | NA | NA | TRBV5-1 | TGCGCCAGCAGCTTGGCGGGAGCAAACAATGAGCAGTTCTTC | CASSLAGANNEQFF
TRBJ1-2 | NA | NA | TRBV28 | TGTGCCAGCAGTCCCTCGGGCCGGTACTCTGGAGGCTACACCTTC | CASSPSGRYSGGYTF
TRBJ2-7 | NA | NA | TRBV29-1 | TGCAGCGTTGTCAGGGGATACGAGCAGTACTTC | CSVVRGYEQYF
TRBJ2-7 | NA | NA | TRBV28 | TGTGCCAGCAGCCCGACCAGGAGCGAGCAGTACTTC | CASSPTRSEQYF
TRBJ1-1 | NA | TRBD1 | TRBV20-1 | TGCAGTGCCTCGGGACAGATGGCTGAAGCTTTCTTT | CSASGQMAEAFF
TRBJ1-5 | NA | NA | TRBV19 | TGTGCCAGTAGTATAGCCAGGGATCAGCCCCAGCATTTT | CASSIARDQPQHF
TRBJ2-3 | NA | NA | TRBV7-2 | TGTGCCAGCAGCTTCGACCCCTCGGGTACGCAGTATTTT | CASSFDPSGTQYF
TRBJ2-5 | once | NA | TRBV6-1 | TGTGCCAGCAGTGCCGATCCGGGCCGGGAGACCCAGTACTTC | CASSADPGRETQYF
TRBJ2-1 | NA | TRBD1 | TRBV9 | TGTGCCAGCAGCCCCCGACAGGGGTCCTACAATGAGCAGTTCTTC | CASSPRQGSYNEQFF
TRBJ2-7 | once | NA | TRBV20-1 | TGCAGTGCTAGTCCCCCAGAAGGAACCTACGAGCAGTACTTC | CSASPPEGTYEQYF
TRBJ2-7 | NA | NA | TRBV27 | TGTGCCAGCAGTTTAAGGTCGGGGGACGGCTCCTACGAGCAGTACTTC | CASSLRSGDGSYEQYF
TRBJ2-1 | NA | TRBD2 | TRBV18 | TGTGCCAGCTCAACTAGCGGGAGTGAGCAGTTCTTC | CASSTSGSEQFF
TRBJ2-2 | NA | NA | TRBV24-1 | TGTGCCACCAGTGATTTCTCCCCAGGGACCGGGGAGCTGTTTTTT | CATSDFSPGTGELFF
TRBJ2-3 | NA | TRBD2 | TRBV29-1 | TGCAGCGTTGCTAGCGGGACCACAGATACGCAGTATTTT | CSVASGTTDTQYF
TRBJ2-1 | NA | NA | TRBV29-1 | TGCAGCGTAAAAGGAGGGGGCGACGAGCAGTTCTTC | CSVKGGGDEQFF
TRBJ2-5 | NA | TRBD2 | TRBV3-1 | TGTGCCAGCAGCCCAACTAGCGCCCCGCGGACCCAGTACTTC | CASSPTSAPRTQYF
TRBJ2-7 | NA | TRBD2 | TRBV29-1 | TGCAGCGTCATACTAGCGGGAGGGCCCAGGAACGAGCAGTACTTC | CSVILAGGPRNEQYF
TRBJ2-3 | NA | TRBD2 | TRBV20-1 | TGCAGTGCTAGACGTACTAGCGGGAGGGCCCCGGATACGCAGTATTTT | CSARRTSGRAPDTQYF
TRBJ1-5 | NA | NA | TRBV5-5 | TGTGCCAGCAGCTTGGCCTATGGGACCGTGGCGGCCCAGCATTTT | CASSLAYGTVAAQHF
TRBJ1-2 | once | NA | TRBV5-4 | TGTGCCAGCAGCCAGGACAGTCTCTATGGCTACACCTTC | CASSQDSLYGYTF
TRBJ2-1 | NA | NA | TRBV9 | TGTGCCAGCAGCGTAGGACAGCGGTCCTACAATGAGCAGTTCTTC | CASSVGQRSYNEQFF
TRBJ1-1 | NA | NA | TRBV7-2 | TGTGCCAGCAGCCCGGGGCAGGGGCACACTGAAGCTTTCTTT | CASSPGQGHTEAFF
TRBJ1-1 | once | TRBD1 | TRBV12-3/TRBV12-4 | TGTGCCAGCAGTCCTTTACAGGGGACTGAAGCTTTCTTT | CASSPLQGTEAFF
TRBJ2-5 | NA | TRBD1 | TRBV2 | TGTGCCAGCAGTGAGCTAACAGGGGGACCGTGGACCCAGTACTTC | CASSELTGGPWTQYF
TRBJ2-7 | NA | TRBD1 | TRBV2 | TGTGCCAGCAGCGAAGAAGGGACAGCGGCCTACGAGCAGTACTTC | CASSEEGTAAYEQYF
TRBJ2-3 | NA | TRBD2 | TRBV27 | TGTGCCAGCAGTCCCTCCCTAGCGGGAGGGCCAGATACGCAGTATTTT | CASSPSLAGGPDTQYF
TRBJ2-3 | NA | TRBD2 | TRBV3-1 | TGTGCCAGCAGCCGACTAGCGGGAGCTTACGAAGATACGCAGTATTTT | CASSRLAGAYEDTQYF
TRBJ2-2 | NA | NA | TRBV11-3 | TGTGCCAGCAGTGCGGTGTCCGGGGAGCTGTTTTTT | CASSAVSGELFF
TRBJ1-3 | NA | NA | TRBV19 | TGTGCCAGTAGTACGAGGTTTTACTCTGGAAACACCATATATTTT | CASSTRFYSGNTIYF